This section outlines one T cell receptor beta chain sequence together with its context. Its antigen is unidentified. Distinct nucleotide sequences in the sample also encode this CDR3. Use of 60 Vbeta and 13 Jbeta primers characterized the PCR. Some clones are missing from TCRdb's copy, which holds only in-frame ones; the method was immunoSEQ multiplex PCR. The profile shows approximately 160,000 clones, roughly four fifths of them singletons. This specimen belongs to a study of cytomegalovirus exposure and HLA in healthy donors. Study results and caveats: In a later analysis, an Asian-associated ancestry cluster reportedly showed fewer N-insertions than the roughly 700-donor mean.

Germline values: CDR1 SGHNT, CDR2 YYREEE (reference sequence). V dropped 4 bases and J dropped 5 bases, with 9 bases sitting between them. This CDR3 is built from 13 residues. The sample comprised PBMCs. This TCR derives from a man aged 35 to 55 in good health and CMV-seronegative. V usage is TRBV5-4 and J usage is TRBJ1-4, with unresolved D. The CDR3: CASSAQQNEKLFF. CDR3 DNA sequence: TGTGCCAGCAGCGCACAGCAGAATGAAAAACTGTTTTTT.